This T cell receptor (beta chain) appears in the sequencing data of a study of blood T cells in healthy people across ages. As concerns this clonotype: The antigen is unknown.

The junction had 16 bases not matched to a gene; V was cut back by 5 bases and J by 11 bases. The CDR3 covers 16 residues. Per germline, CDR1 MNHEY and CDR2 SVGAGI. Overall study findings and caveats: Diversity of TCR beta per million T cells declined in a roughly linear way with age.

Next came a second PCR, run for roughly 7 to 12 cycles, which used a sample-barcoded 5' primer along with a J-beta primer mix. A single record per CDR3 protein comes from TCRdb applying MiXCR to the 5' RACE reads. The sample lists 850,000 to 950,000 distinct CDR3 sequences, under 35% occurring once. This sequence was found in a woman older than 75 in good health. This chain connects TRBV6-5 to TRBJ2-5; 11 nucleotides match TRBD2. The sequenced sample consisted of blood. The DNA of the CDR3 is TGTGCCAGCAGTAACATAGCGGGGGGGCCTTACAATGAGCAGTACTTC. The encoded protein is CASSNIAGGPYNEQYF.